The T cell receptor beta chain under discussion was sequenced for a study of long-term antiretroviral therapy in people with HIV. Study-wide points: It was observed that HIV repertoires exhibited narrower CDR3 length ranges than controls.

The V gene's germline CDR1 is MRHNA and CDR2 SNTAGT. The CDR3 spans 14 residues. V dropped 5 bases and J dropped 4 bases, with 11 bases sitting between them. Each sample contained roughly 0.9-10 million cryopreserved PBMC, thawed before DNA extraction. Concerning this clone itself: The antigen remains undetermined.

The run of the v3.0 immunoSEQ assay was at survey level. Sequencing targeted roughly 35,000-50,000 T-cell genomes per sample. Method: immunoSEQ multiplex PCR; TCRdb's copy keeps in-frame clones and lacks some. Among approximately 47,000 clones, about 81% were seen once, and the ten largest hold roughly 3.2%. The sample consisted of unsorted PBMCs, taken 0.8 years after starting antiretroviral therapy. The rearrangement uses TRBV6-4 and TRBJ2-2, with D perhaps TRBD2 (5 bases). The TCR comes from a woman between 18 and 30 years old with HIV. CDR3 in amino acids: CASSLDSSTGELFF. The CDR3 DNA is TGTGCCAGCAGTTTGGACTCCTCCACCGGGGAGCTGTTTTTT.